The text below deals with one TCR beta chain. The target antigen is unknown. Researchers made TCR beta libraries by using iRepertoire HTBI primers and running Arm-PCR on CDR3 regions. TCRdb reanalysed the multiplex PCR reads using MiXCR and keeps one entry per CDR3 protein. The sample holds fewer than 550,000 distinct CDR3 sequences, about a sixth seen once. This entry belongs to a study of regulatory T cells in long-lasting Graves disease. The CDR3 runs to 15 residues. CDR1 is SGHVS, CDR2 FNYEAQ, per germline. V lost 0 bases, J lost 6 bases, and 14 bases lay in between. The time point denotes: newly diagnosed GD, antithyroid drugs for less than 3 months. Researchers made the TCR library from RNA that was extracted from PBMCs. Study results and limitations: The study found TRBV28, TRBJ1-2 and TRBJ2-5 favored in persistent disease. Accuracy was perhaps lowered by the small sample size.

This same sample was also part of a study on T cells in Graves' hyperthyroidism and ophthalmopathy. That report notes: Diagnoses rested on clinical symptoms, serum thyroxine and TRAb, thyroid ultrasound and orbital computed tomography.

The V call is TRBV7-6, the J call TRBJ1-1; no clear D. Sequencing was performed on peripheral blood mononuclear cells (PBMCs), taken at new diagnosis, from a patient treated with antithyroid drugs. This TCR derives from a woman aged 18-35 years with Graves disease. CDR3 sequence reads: CASSLAPGGNAEAFF. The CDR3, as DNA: TGTGCCAGCAGCTTAGCGCCGGGAGGCAACGCTGAAGCTTTCTTT.